The present TCR beta chain was sequenced within a study of T cell repertoires in cytomegalovirus infection. In TCRdb, the reads were re-called with MiXCR into one record per CDR3 protein. The data contain under 500,000 distinct CDR3 sequences, roughly 43% of them seen just once; the ten biggest clones take up around 44%. Trimming shortened V by 0 bases and J by 5 bases, and 13 bases separated the two germline ends. Germline CDR1 and CDR2: SGHDN and FVKESK. The CDR3 is made up of 15 amino acids. As to this clonotype: The antigen remains undetermined.

The receptor comes from a human donor in good health (CMV status not recorded). Some clones in this sample may be carry-over from other donors' samples. The input for sequencing was cultured PBMCs, taken from culture after CMV antigen stimulation. This chain joins TRBV14 and TRBJ1-1; no clear D gene. This CDR3 reads CASSQDAVRRTEAFF. In DNA, the CDR3 is TGTGCCAGCAGCCAAGATGCAGTTCGACGAACTGAAGCTTTCTTT.